The 23 T cell receptor beta chains presented below share a single source sample, sequenced in a study of T cell responses to AZD1222 COVID-19 vaccine. The table came from immunoSEQ multiplex PCR; TCRdb's copy has only in-frame clones and leaves some out. This table holds about 140,000 clones, 92% found once. The sequences come from peripheral blood, collected 28 days after the second AZD1222 dose. The receptors here all came from an adult who received the AZD1222 COVID-19 vaccine.

V and J are TRBV3-1 (or the pseudogene TRBV3-2) and TRBJ1-5; the D gene is possibly TRBD1 (6 bases). Trimming took 6 bases from V and 6 from J, leaving 12 bases between them. The CDR3 consists of 13 residues. Germline V lookup: CDR1 LGHDT, CDR2 YNNKEL (reference sequence). DNA of the CDR3: TGTGCCAGCAGTCACAGGGAAGGTCAGCCCCAGCATTTT. As protein: CASSHREGQPQHF.

The V and J genes are TRBV7-3 and TRBJ1-5, with 7 positions matching TRBD1. The CDR3 totals 14 residues. Germline assignment: CDR1 SGHTA and CDR2 FQGTGA. V lost 5 bases, J lost 4 bases, and 5 bases stayed unmatched. Here the CDR3 reads CASSPRQGNQPQHF. The CDR3 nucleotides read TGTGCCAGCAGCCCTAGACAGGGAAATCAGCCCCAGCATTTT.

The chain employs TRBV7-9 and TRBJ1-6; D is unresolved. CDR3 length equals 14 residues. V lost 2 bases and J 7 bases, leaving 9 bases between the germline ends. Germline-derived CDR1 and CDR2 are SEHNR and FQNEAQ (reference sequence). CDR3 bases: TGTGCCAGCAGCTTAATTGCCGGGAATTCACCCCTCCACTTT. Translation: CASSLIAGNSPLHF.

The chain combines TRBV29-1 with TRBJ2-7, with D hard to call. V was shortened by 5 bases and J by 7 bases, with 15 bases between the two germline ends. CDR3 size: 12 residues. CDR1 and CDR2 (germline): SQVTM, ANQGSEA. CDR3 in DNA: TGCAGCGTTTTACCTAACACGGGTGAGCAGTACTTC. It is translated as CSVLPNTGEQYF.

The chain couples TRBV4-1 to TRBJ1-4, with D unclear. The V end lost 6 bases, the J end lost 7 bases, and 12 bases lay between the germline ends. The CDR3 extends over 13 amino acids. CDR1 and CDR2 (germline): MGHRA, YSYEKL. CDR3 amino acids: CASSPPGSEKLFF. The CDR3 DNA reads TGCGCCAGCAGTCCCCCCGGTAGTGAAAAACTGTTTTTT.

This chain links TRBV27 with TRBJ1-2; D uncertain. Trimming took off 2 bases at V and 4 bases at J, with 8 bases between the two ends. Germline-derived CDR1 and CDR2 are MNHEY and SMNVEV (reference sequence). The CDR3 extends over 13 amino acids. The chain's CDR3 is CASSLKATYGYTF. The CDR3 DNA reads TGTGCCAGCAGTTTAAAGGCCACCTATGGCTACACCTTC.

V is TRBV5-6 and J is TRBJ2-5; D is unresolved. V lost 1 base and J 3 bases, leaving 10 bases between the germline ends. The V gene's germline CDR1 is SGHDT and CDR2 YYEEEE. CDR3 size: 14 residues. The CDR3 coding sequence is TGTGCCAGCAGCTTGTCACCAACCGAAGAGACCCAGTACTTC. As protein: CASSLSPTEETQYF.

CDR3: CATRTGPNYGYTF. The DNA of the CDR3 is TGTGCCACCAGGACAGGGCCTAACTATGGCTACACCTTC. This chain connects TRBV7-8 to TRBJ1-2; 8 bases line up with TRBD1. Germline CDR1 and CDR2: SGHVS and FQNEAQ. V lost 10 bases to trimming and J lost 0 bases; unmatched junction nucleotides: 4. The CDR3 is made up of 13 amino acids.

The chain links TRBV7-3 to TRBJ2-3, with 7 bases that match TRBD2. CDR1 and CDR2 (germline): SGHTA, FQGTGA. The V and J ends lost 3 bases and 5 bases, in that order; junction bases with no gene match: 8. This CDR3 region has 15 residues. The CDR3 nucleotides read TGTGCCAGCAGCTTCGGCGGGAGCTCGGGAGATACGCAGTATTTT. Protein: CASSFGGSSGDTQYF.

The chain has TRBV19 and TRBJ1-5, with TRBD1 identical over 7 bases. Germline V lookup: CDR1 LNHDA, CDR2 SQIVND (reference sequence). After removal of 5 bases from V and 7 bases from J, the junction contained 11 bases not matched to a gene. The CDR3 runs 15 residues. The DNA of the CDR3 is TGTGCCAGTAGTGATTCGACAGGGTCAGGACAGCCCCAGCATTTT. Translating it yields CASSDSTGSGQPQHF.

The genes are TRBV5-8 and TRBJ2-1, with 7 positions matching TRBD1. The CDR3 loop spans 15 amino acids. The V segment lost 4 bases and the J segment 2 bases; nucleotides outside the gene matches: 6. Germline V lookup: CDR1 SGHTS, CDR2 YDEGEE. The CDR3 DNA follows: TGTGCCAGCAGCCTCACGACAGGGACCTACAATGAGCAGTTCTTC. This gives the protein CASSLTTGTYNEQFF.

The chain uses TRBV6-4 and TRBJ1-2; maybe TRBD1 (5 bases). Between the trimmed V and J ends, which lost 2 bases and 4 bases, there was a span of 14 bases. The CDR3 has 15 residues. Germline values: CDR1 MRHNA, CDR2 SNTAGT. In DNA, the CDR3 is TGTGCCAGCAGTGACACTGGTAGGGGCGGCTATGGCTACACCTTC. Amino acid sequence: CASSDTGRGGYGYTF.

The chain is built from TRBV28 and TRBJ1-1; D is unclear. Germline lookup yields CDR1 MDHEN and CDR2 SYDVKM. The CDR3 covers 13 residues. Trimming took off 2 bases at V and 4 bases at J, with 8 bases between the two ends. The CDR3 sequence is CASSLAQLTEAFF. DNA of the CDR3: TGTGCCAGCAGTTTAGCGCAGCTCACTGAAGCTTTCTTT.

The chain carries TRBV25-1 and TRBJ1-2, with D perhaps TRBD1 (6 bases). Trimming shortened V by 4 bases and J by 8 bases, and 29 bases separated the two germline ends. CDR1 and CDR2 from the germline V gene are MGHDK and SYGVNS. CDR3 length: 18 residues. CDR3 sequence reads: CASSVPGGAQGKGIGYTF. The CDR3 DNA reads TGTGCCAGCAGTGTCCCCGGTGGGGCTCAGGGGAAGGGGATCGGCTACACCTTC.

The rearrangement uses TRBV5-1 and TRBJ1-6; 7 bases are a match to TRBD1. Per the germline V gene, CDR1 is SGHRS and CDR2 is YFSETQ. V dropped 3 bases and J dropped 7; count of bases not matched to a gene: 10. The length of the CDR3 is 16 residues. As DNA, the CDR3 is TGCGCCAGCAGCTCGACCTTGGACAGGCGGAATTCACCCCTCCACTTT. This gives the protein CASSSTLDRRNSPLHF.

This clone was recorded only once. The chain employs TRBV2 and TRBJ2-1; no clear D. This CDR3 has 14 residues. CDR1 SNHLY and CDR2 FYNNEI come from the germline V gene. The germline V and J ends were trimmed by 2 bases and 0 bases, with 5 bases remaining between them. The CDR3 region is CASSELSSYNEQFF. CDR3 in DNA: TGTGCCAGCAGTGAATTGAGCTCCTACAATGAGCAGTTCTTC.

The chain combines TRBV19 with TRBJ2-1, with a tentative D call TRBD2 (6 bases). Germline CDR1 reads LNHDA; CDR2 reads SQIVND (reference sequence). The CDR3 loop spans 15 amino acids. The V and J ends lost 2 bases and 1 base respectively, with 9 bases between them. DNA for the CDR3: TGTGCCAGTAGTATAAGCCGGGAGTCCTACAATGAGCAGTTCTTC. It codes for CASSISRESYNEQFF.

The chain recombines TRBV6-2 or TRBV6-3 with TRBJ2-5; unclear D gene. Germline CDR1 MNHEY, CDR2 SVGEGT. The CDR3 is 15 residues long. The germline V and J ends were trimmed by 0 bases and 5 bases, with 13 bases remaining between them. The DNA for the CDR3 is TGTGCCAGCAGTTACTCGATAGGGTCGCGGGAGACCCAGTACTTC. It encodes CASSYSIGSRETQYF.

The chain couples TRBV6-2 or TRBV6-3 to TRBJ1-1, with D possibly being TRBD1 (5 bases). The ends were cut back, 7 bases at V and 1 base at J, with 13 bases in the middle. The CDR3 has 14 amino acids. Looked up from germline, CDR1 is MNHEY and CDR2 is SVGEGT. In nucleotides, the CDR3 is TGTGCCAGCACCCCCGGGGGGAAGAACACTGAAGCTTTCTTT. It encodes CASTPGGKNTEAFF.

This rearrangement joins TRBV18 to TRBJ2-3, with D possibly TRBD1 on 6 matching bases. The length of the CDR3 is 14 residues. Germline V lookup: CDR1 KGHSH, CDR2 LQKENI. Trimming removed 3 bases at V and 4 bases at J, with 11 bases between. The CDR3 sequence: CASSPRDKADTQYF. The DNA for the CDR3 is TGTGCCAGCTCACCCAGGGACAAGGCAGATACGCAGTATTTT. Variable domain in full (rest from reference TRBV18 and TRBJ2-3): NAGVMQNPRHLVRRRGQEARLRCSPMKGHSHVYWYRQLPEEGLKFMVYLQKENIIDESGMPKERFSAEFPKEGPSILRIQQVVRGDSAAYFCASSPRDKADTQYFGPGTRLTVL.

The genes are TRBV19 and TRBJ2-7; 7 nucleotides line up with TRBD1. The CDR3 totals 16 residues. The J segment lost 7 bases and the V segment lost 1 base, leaving 13 bases of the junction unmatched. CDR1 and CDR2 from the germline V gene are LNHDA and SQIVND (reference sequence). CDR3 in DNA: TGTGCCAGTAGTATAGGTACGACGAGGGGGCGTGAAGAGCAGTACTTC. Protein: CASSIGTTRGREEQYF.

V is TRBV11-1 and J is TRBJ2-1; D is perhaps TRBD1 (5 bases). This CDR3 region has 13 residues. Trimming shortened V by 3 bases and J by 4 bases, and 7 bases separated the two germline ends. Germline CDR1 SGHAT, CDR2 FQDESV (reference sequence). The DNA of the CDR3 is TGTGCCAGCAGCTTCGACAGTTACAATGAGCAGTTCTTC. It is translated as CASSFDSYNEQFF.

The V and J genes are TRBV9 and TRBJ2-5, with D perhaps matching TRBD1 or TRBD2 (5 bases each). CDR1 is SGDLS, CDR2 YYNGEE, per germline. Trimming cost V 4 bases and J 5 bases, with 18 bases left between them. The CDR3 is made up of 15 amino acids. CDR3 sequence: CASSRWRVKGETQYF. The CDR3 nucleotides are TGTGCCAGCAGCCGCTGGCGGGTGAAGGGGGAGACCCAGTACTTC.